Here is one TCR beta chain with its context. Its antigen has not been determined. Per-nucleotide qualities are absent, and no much larger clonotype sits a single base away. The CDR3 sequence holds 15 residues, the cysteine and phenylalanine included. Here the CDR3 DNA is all that survives: 45 bases in frame from base 1. From the germline V gene (reference sequence), CDR1 is LNHNV and CDR2 is YYDKDF. Trimming costs V 1 base and J 4 bases, and their ends lie 10 bases apart. The sample belongs to a study of shared clonotypes between healthy human individuals (dated by TCRdb to the early 2020s). Describing the broader study: A few men and a couple of women, aged 18 to 49 years, made up the cohort. To increase sequencing depth and limit assay-specific biases, different laboratories used diverse techniques to prepare libraries and sequence TCR repertoires. Per donor, three plates each were used for CD4 naive and CD4 memory, two for CD8 naive, and one for CD8 memory. Between about 0.8 and 9.5 billion PBMCs per donor were obtained by leukapheresis. To estimate repertoire size and how much clonotype sharing occurs between individuals, the study deeply sequenced the blood TCR repertoires of several healthy adults. The study at large found these results: About 5% of naive CD4, roughly 3.5% of naive CD8, about 2.1% of memory CD4, and less than 0.45% of memory CD8 clonotypes were shared across several donors. Naive subsets generally had larger estimated clonotype richness than memory subsets. Incomplete sequencing was indicated by rarefaction of sorted-subset datasets, despite the large sequencing depth. Because the study included a small number of donors, the genetic and exposure-history diversity represented was limited. Sampling was restricted to blood, and TCR repertoires in tissue are likely to differ from TCR repertoires in blood. Higher generation probabilities were observed for clonotypes shared by all four sorted-subset donors than for non-shared clonotypes. Pairwise subsampling led to the expectation that sequencing depth would affect the degree of clonotype sharing among donors.

Using the deep immunoSEQ assay, TCR CDR3 regions were amplified from genomic DNA by multiplex PCR. Extracted genomic DNA from each cell subset was spread evenly across all wells of several immunoSEQ 96-well plates, with each plate serving as a replicate. For sorted subsets, each replicate PCR was loaded with approximately 200 ng genomic DNA, equivalent to 30,000 or so T cell genomes. The purified libraries were quantified using a Qubit 3.0 fluorometer, sized with a Bioanalyzer 2100, and then quantified again using the KAPA Library Quantification kit. Every immunoSEQ 96-well plate was sequenced on a separate single-read 150-cycle Illumina NextSeq 550 flow cell. In the source study's methods: The immunoSEQ output contained only junctional sequences without quality scores, so filtering could not match that applied to full-length reads. Sequences were annotated with PyIR, a Python wrapper for IgBLAST v1.9, and V/J genes and CDR3 were assigned using IMGT germline references. Reads were filtered out if the reads had weak V/J assignments (E-value above 1e-6), no CDR3, stop codons, out-of-frame junctions, or ambiguous translated residues. V3J clonotypes were defined by identical inferred V gene, J gene, and CDR3 amino acid sequence. Percentage overlap between repertoires was computed as shared unique clonotypes divided by the size of the smaller repertoire. Richness of each repertoire was evaluated using RTK rarefaction, the Chao1 estimator, and Recon v2.1 estimates of unobserved clonotypes. For all TCRbeta clonotypes obtained by the gDNA method from a few donors, generation probabilities were computed with OLGA. This immuneACCESS table, as held by TCRdb, lists in-frame sequences with V and J called but not all clones. Of the missing ones, under half trace to an unresolved V gene in checked studies; the others have no known cause. That table is the source of V, J and clone size, and D and trimming were worked out from the DNA. Within this sample are around 2,000,000 clones, with approximately 94% of them counted one time only. The biggest ten clones account for approximately 1.2% of the sample.

CD8 naive samples were CD45RO-negative cells positively selected for CCR7, giving a CD45RA+CCR7+ population that excluded TemRA cells. The donors were healthy, HIV-negative adults with no recently reported acute infections or vaccinations. All donors were Caucasian adults living in Nashville, Tennessee, USA. After blood collection by leukapheresis, PBMCs were isolated using Ficoll-Histopaque density gradient centrifugation and then cryopreserved in the vapor phase of liquid nitrogen. Purity and quantity of every magnetically sorted T cell population were checked by analytical flow cytometry. Each sorted fraction had its genomic DNA isolated and then quantified by UV absorbance on a Nanodrop 2000c.

The receptor was isolated from a young man in good health. The sequencing input was naive CD8+ T cells sorted from blood. What the cell subset or site label conveys for this sample: CD45RA+CCR7+. The chain is made from TRBV15 and TRBJ2-2, and possibly TRBD1, on 6 matching bases. The nucleotide sequence reads as follows: TGTGCCACCAGCAGAGGGGACATTTTCACCGGGGAGCTGTTTTTT. Its protein reads: CATSRGDIFTGELFF.